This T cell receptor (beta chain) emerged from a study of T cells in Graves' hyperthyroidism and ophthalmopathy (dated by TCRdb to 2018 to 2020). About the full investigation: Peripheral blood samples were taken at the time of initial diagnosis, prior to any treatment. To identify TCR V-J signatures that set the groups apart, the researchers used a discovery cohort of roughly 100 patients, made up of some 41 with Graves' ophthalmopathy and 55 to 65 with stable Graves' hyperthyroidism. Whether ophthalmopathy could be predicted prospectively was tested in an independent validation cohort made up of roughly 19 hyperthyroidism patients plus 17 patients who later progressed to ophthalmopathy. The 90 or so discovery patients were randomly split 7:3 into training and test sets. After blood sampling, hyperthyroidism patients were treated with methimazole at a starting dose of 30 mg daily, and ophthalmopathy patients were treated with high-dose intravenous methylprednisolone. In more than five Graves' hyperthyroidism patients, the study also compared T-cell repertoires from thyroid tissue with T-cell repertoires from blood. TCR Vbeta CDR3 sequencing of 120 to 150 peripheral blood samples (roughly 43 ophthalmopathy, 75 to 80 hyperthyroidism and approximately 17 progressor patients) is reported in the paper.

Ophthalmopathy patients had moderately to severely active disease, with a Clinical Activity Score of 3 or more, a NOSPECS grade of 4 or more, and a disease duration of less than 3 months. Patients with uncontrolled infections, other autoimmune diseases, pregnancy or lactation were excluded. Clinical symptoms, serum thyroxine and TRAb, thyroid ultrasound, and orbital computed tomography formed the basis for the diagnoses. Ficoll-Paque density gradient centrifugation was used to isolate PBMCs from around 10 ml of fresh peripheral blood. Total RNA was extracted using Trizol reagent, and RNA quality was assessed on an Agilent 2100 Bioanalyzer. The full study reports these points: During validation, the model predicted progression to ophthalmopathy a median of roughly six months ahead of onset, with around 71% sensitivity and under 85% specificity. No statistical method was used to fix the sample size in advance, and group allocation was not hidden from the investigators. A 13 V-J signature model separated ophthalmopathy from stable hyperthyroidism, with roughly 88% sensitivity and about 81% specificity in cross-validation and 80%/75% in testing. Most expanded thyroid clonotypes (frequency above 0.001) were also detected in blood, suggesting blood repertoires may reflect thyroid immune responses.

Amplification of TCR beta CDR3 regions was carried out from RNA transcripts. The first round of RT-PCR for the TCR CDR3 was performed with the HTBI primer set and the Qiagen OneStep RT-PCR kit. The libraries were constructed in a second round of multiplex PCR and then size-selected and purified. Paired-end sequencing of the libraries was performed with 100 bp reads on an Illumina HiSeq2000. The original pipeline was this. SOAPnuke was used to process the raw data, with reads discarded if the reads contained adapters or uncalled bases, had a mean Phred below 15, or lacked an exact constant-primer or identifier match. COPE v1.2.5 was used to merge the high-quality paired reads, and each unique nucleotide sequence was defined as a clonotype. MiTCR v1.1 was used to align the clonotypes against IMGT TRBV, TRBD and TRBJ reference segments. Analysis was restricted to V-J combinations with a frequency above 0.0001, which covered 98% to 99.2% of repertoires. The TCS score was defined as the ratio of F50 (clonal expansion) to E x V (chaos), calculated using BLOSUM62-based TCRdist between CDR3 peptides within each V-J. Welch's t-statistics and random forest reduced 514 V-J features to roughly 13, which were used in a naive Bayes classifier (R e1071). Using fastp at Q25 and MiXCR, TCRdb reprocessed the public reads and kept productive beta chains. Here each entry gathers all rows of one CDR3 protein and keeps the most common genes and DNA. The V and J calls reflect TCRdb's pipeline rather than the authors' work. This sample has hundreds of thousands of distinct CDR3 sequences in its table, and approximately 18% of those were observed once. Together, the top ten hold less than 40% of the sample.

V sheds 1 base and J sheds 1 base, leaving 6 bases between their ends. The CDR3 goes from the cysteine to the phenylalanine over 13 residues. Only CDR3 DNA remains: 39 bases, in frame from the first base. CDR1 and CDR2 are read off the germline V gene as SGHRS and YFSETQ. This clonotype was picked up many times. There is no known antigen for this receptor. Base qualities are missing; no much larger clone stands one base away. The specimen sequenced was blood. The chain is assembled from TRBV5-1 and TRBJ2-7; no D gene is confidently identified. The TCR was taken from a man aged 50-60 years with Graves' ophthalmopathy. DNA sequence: TGCGCCAGCAGCTTGTACAGTTCCTACGAGCAGTACTTC. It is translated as CASSLYSSYEQYF.